This T cell receptor beta chain was observed in a study of blood T cell repertoires in COVID-19. Study-wide background: Collection of acute and convalescent COVID-19 samples took place in the United States, Italy and Spain. PBMCs, B-cell-depleted T cells, or T cells provided the cDNA or gDNA that made up the material.

In the authors' methods: How many nucleated cells were present was estimated from reference gene primer amplification. Sequencing was performed with immunoSEQ multiplex PCR; in TCRdb, only in-frame clones are kept and a portion is missing. The DNA gave D and trimming, while V, J and clone size come from that table. In the table there are roughly 23,000 clones, around 90% of which are singletons. V shed 3 bases, J shed 6 bases, and the junction held 11 bases outside the gene matches. The CDR3 totals 17 residues. CDR1 LNHDA and CDR2 SQIVND come from the germline V gene (reference sequence). Input material: peripheral blood. The rearrangement links TRBV19 to TRBJ1-2; 12 positions agree with TRBD1. The TCR sequence derives from a woman older than 75 with active COVID-19. The CDR3 nucleotides read TGTGCCAGTAGTATGGGGGACAGGGGGCAGTTTCTGGATGGCTACACCTTC. Protein: CASSMGDRGQFLDGYTF.